This TCR beta chain appears in the sequencing data of a study of blood T cell repertoires in COVID-19. Study background: The samples span acute and convalescent COVID-19 from the United States, Italy and Spain.

The data were produced by immunoSEQ multiplex PCR, yet TCRdb's version contains in-frame clones alone and is incomplete. The data show 200,000 to 250,000 clones, with approximately 84% seen just once and roughly 15% held by the top ten. The cohort comprised adults aged 18 to 89 years residing in 20 to 30 US areas. The clonotype comes from a man aged 35-49 years who had recovered from COVID-19. Material for sequencing was PBMCs or T cells enriched from blood (not recorded which).

CDR3 amino acids: CASSPTPSGNYGYTF. In DNA, the CDR3 is TGTGCCAGCAGCCCCACCCCATCGGGGAACTATGGCTACACCTTC. The V gene is TRBV7-2, the J gene TRBJ1-2, with D hard to call. This CDR3 spans 15 amino acids. V was trimmed by 5 bases and J by 2 bases, leaving 15 bases between them. In germline, CDR1 is SGHTA, CDR2 FQGNSA. Full variable domain (missing parts from reference TRBV7-2 and TRBJ1-2): GAGVSQSPSNKVTEKGKDVELRCDPISGHTALYWYRQSLGQGLEFLIYFQGNSAPDKSGLPSDRFSAERTGGSVSTLTIQRTQQEDSAVYLCASSPTPSGNYGYTFGSGTRLTVV.